This TCR beta chain was captured in a study of T cells in Graves' hyperthyroidism and ophthalmopathy. The CDR3 loop spans 16 amino acids. CDR1 is SGHAT and CDR2 is FQNNGV in the germline V gene. V gave up 6 bases and J gave up 6 bases; unmatched junction bases: 11. Findings of the study overall: Ophthalmopathy was told apart from stable hyperthyroidism by a 13 V-J model.

RNA transcripts gave rise to amplified TCR beta CDR3 regions. Carried out on the TCR CDR3, a first-round RT-PCR used the HTBI primer set. One entry per CDR3 protein, called by TCRdb with MiXCR from the multiplex PCR reads. The table lists fewer than 700,000 distinct CDR3 sequences, 15% to 20% of them singletons. Over 18 months, lack of ophthalmopathy progression marked Graves' hyperthyroidism as stable. On this clonotype itself: Its antigen remains unidentified.

Sequencing input: blood. This TCR derives from a woman under 40 with Graves' hyperthyroidism. The gene calls are TRBV11-2 and TRBJ2-2; 9 bases line up with TRBD2. The CDR3 nucleotides read TGTGCCAGCAGTTCGGCGGGACTAGCTAACGCCGGGGAGCTGTTTTTT. This sequence encodes CASSSAGLANAGELFF. Drawing the rest from reference TRBV11-2 and TRBJ2-2, the complete variable domain is EAGVAQSPRYKIIEKRQSVAFWCNPISGHATLYWYQQILGQGPKLLIQFQNNGVVDDSQLPKDRFSAERLKGVDSTLKIQPAKLEDSAVYLCASSSAGLANAGELFFGEGSRLTVL.